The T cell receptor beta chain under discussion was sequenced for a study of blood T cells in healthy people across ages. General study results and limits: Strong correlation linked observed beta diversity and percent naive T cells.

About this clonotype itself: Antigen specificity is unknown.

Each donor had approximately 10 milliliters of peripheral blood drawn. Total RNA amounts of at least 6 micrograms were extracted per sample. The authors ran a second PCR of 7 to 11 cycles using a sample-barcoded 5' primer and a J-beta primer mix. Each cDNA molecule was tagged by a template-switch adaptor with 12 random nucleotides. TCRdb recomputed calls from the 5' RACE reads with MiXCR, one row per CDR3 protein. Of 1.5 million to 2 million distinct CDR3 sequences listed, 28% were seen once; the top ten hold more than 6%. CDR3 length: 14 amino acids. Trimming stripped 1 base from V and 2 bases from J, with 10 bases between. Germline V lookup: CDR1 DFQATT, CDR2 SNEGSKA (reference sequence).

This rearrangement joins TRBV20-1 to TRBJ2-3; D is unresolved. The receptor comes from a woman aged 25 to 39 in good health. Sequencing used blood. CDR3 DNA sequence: TGCAGTGCTAGAGGGCAGGCTTACACAGATACGCAGTATTTT. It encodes CSARGQAYTDTQYF.